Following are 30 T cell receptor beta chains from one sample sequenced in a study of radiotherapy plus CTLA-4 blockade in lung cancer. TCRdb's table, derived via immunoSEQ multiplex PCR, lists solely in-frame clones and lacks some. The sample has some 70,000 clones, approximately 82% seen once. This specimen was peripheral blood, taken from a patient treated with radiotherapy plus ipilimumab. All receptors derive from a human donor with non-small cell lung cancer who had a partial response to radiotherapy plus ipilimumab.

DNA of the CDR3: TGTGCCAGCAGCTTGAGAGACACTGAAGCTTTCTTT. Translating gives CASSLRDTEAFF. The chain couples TRBV5-6 to TRBJ1-1, with D uncertain. Germline V gene sequence: CDR1 SGHDT, CDR2 YYEEEE. V gave up 1 base and J gave up 3 bases, with 4 bases separating them. CDR3 length: 12 residues. The full variable domain, in which reference TRBV5-6 and TRBJ1-1 provide the parts outside the CDR3, is DAGVTQSPTHLIKTRGQQVTLRCSPKSGHDTVSWYQQALGQGPQFIFQYYEEEERQRGNFPDRFSGHQFPNYSSELNVNALLLGDSALYLCASSLRDTEAFFGQGTRLTVV.

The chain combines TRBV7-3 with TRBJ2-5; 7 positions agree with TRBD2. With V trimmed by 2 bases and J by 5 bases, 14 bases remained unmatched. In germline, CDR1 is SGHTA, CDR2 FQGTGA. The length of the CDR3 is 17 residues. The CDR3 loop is CASSLGRGSGALETQYF. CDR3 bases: TGTGCCAGCAGCTTAGGGAGGGGATCCGGAGCATTGGAGACCCAGTACTTC. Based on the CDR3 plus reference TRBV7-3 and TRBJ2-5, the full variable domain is GAGVSQTPSNKVTEKGKYVELRCDPISGHTALYWYRQSLGQGPEFLIYFQGTGAADDSGLPNDRFFAVRPEGSVSTLKIQRTERGDSAVYLCASSLGRGSGALETQYFGPGTRLLVL.

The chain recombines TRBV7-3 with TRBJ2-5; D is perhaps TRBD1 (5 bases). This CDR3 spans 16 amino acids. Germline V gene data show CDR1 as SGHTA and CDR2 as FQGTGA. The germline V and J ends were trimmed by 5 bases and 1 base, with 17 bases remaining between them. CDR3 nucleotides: TGTGCCAGCAGCCGTGGCCCCCGACAGATCCAAGAGACCCAGTACTTC. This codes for CASSRGPRQIQETQYF.

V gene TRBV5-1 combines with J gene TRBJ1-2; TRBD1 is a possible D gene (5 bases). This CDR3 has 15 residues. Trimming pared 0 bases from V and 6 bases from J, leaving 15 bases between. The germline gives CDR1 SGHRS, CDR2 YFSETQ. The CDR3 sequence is CASSLEIGGINGYTF. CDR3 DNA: TGCGCCAGCAGCTTGGAGATCGGGGGGATTAATGGCTACACCTTC.

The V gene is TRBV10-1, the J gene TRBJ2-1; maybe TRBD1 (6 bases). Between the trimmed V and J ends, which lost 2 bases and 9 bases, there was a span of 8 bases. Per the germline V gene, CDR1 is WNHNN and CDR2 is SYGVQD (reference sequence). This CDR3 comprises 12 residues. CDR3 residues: CASSEIQGEQFF. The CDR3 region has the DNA TGCGCCAGCAGTGAGATACAGGGTGAGCAGTTCTTC.

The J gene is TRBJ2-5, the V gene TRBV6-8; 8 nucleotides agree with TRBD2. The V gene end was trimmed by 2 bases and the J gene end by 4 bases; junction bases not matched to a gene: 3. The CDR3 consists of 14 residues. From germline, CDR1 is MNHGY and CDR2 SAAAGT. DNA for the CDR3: TGTGCCAGCAGTTACGGACTAGCTGGAGAGACCCAGTACTTC. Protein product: CASSYGLAGETQYF.

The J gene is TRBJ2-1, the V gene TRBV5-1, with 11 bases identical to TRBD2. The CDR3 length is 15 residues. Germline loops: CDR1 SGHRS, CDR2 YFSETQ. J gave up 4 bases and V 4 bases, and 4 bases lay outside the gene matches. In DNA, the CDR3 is TGCGCCAGCAGCGGGGGGACTAGCGGTTACAATGAGCAGTTCTTC. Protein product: CASSGGTSGYNEQFF.

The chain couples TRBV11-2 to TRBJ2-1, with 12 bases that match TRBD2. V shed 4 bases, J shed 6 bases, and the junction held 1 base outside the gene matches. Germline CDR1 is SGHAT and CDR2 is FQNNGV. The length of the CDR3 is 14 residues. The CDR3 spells CASSSSGRGNEQFF. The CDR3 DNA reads TGTGCCAGCAGCTCTAGCGGGAGGGGCAATGAGCAGTTCTTC.

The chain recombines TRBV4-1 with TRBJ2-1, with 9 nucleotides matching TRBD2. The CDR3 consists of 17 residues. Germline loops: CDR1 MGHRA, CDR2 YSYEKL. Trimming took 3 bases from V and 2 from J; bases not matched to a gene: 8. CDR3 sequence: CASSQERASGAYNEQFF. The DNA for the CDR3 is TGCGCCAGCAGCCAGGAAAGGGCTAGCGGGGCCTACAATGAGCAGTTCTTC.

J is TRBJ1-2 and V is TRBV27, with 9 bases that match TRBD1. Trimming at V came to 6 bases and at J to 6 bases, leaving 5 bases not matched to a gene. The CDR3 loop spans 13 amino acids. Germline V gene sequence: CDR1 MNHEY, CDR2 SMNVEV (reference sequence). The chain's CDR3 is CASRYRDRDGYTF. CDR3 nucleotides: TGTGCCAGCAGATACCGGGACAGGGATGGCTACACCTTC.

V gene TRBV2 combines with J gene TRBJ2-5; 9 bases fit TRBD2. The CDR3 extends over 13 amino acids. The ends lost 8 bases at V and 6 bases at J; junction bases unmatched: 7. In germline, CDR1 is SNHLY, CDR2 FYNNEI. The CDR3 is CASGREGLKTQYF. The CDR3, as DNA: TGTGCCAGCGGGCGGGAGGGCCTAAAGACCCAGTACTTC.

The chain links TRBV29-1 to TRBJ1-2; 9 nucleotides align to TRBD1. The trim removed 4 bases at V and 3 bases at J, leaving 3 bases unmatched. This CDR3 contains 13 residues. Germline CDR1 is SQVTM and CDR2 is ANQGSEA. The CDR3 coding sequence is TGCAGCGTTGTCACAGGGGGCGACTATGGCTACACCTTC. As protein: CSVVTGGDYGYTF. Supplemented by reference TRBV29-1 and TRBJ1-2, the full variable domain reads SAVISQKPSRDICQRGTSLTIQCQVDSQVTMMFWYRQQPGQSLTLIATANQGSEATYESGFVIDKFPISRPNLTFSTLTVSNMSPEDSSIYLCSVVTGGDYGYTFGSGTRLTVV.

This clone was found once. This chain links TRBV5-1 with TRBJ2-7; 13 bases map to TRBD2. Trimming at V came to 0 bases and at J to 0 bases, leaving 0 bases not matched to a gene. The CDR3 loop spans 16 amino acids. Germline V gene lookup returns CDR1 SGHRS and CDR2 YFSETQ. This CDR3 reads CASSLGLAGGSYEQYF. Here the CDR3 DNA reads TGCGCCAGCAGCTTGGGACTAGCGGGAGGCTCCTACGAGCAGTACTTC.

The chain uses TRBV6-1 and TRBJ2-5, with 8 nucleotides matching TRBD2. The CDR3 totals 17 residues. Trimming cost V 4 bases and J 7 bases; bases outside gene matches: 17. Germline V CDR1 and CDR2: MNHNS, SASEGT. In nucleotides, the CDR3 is TGTGCCAGCAGTGTTAAGAGGACGGGAGGGCGGGGGGTGACCCAGTACTTC. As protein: CASSVKRTGGRGVTQYF.

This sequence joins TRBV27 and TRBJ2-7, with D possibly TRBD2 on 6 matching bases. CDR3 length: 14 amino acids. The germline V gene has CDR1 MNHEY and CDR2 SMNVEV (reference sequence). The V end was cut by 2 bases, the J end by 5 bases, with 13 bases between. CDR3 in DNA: TGTGCCAGCAGTTTACGGCGGGATAGCCACGAGCAGTACTTC. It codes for CASSLRRDSHEQYF.

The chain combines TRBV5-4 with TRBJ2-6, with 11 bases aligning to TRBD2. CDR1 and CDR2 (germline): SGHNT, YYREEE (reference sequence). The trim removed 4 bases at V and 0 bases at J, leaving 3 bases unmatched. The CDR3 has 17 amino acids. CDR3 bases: TGTGCCAGCAGCATTAGCGGGAGGGACTCTGGGGCCAACGTCCTGACTTTC. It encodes CASSISGRDSGANVLTF.

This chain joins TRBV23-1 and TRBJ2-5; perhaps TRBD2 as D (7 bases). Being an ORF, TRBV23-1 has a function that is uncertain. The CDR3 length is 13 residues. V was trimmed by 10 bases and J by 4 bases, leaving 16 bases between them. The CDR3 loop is CAKLGGDGETQYF. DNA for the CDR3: TGCGCCAAACTAGGGGGGGACGGAGAGACCCAGTACTTC.

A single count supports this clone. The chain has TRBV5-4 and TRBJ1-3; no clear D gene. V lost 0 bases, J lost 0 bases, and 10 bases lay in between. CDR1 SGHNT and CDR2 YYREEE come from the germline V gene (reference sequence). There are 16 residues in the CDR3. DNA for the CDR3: TGTGCCAGCAGCTTGGCGTCGGGTGGCTCTGGAAACACCATATATTTT. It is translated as CASSLASGGSGNTIYF.

The CDR3 sequence is CASSLFSGEQYF. CDR3 bases: TGCGCCAGCAGCTTGTTTTCCGGCGAGCAGTACTTC. The gene calls are TRBV5-1 and TRBJ2-7; D not certain. Trimming removed 1 base at V and 6 bases at J, with 8 bases between. The V gene's germline CDR1 is SGHRS and CDR2 YFSETQ. The length of the CDR3 is 12 residues. Drawing the rest from reference TRBV5-1 and TRBJ2-7, the complete variable domain is KAGVTQTPRYLIKTRGQQVTLSCSPISGHRSVSWYQQTPGQGLQFLFEYFSETQRNKGNFPGRFSGRQFSNSRSEMNVSTLELGDSALYLCASSLFSGEQYFGPGTRLTVT.

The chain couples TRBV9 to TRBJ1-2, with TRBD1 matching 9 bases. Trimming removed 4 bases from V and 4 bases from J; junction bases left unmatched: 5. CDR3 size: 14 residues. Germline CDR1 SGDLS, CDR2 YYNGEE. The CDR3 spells CASSPGQGLYGYTF. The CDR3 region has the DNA TGTGCCAGCAGCCCGGGACAGGGACTCTATGGCTACACCTTC.

The CDR3 spells CASSLDRLWDVNQPQHF. The DNA for the CDR3 is TGTGCCAGCAGTTTAGACAGGCTTTGGGATGTCAATCAGCCCCAGCATTTT. J is TRBJ1-5 and V is TRBV5-8, with a weak D call TRBD1 (6 bases). Germline assignment: CDR1 SGHTS and CDR2 YDEGEE. CDR3 length equals 17 residues. V shed 5 bases and J shed 3 bases, with 21 bases lying between them.

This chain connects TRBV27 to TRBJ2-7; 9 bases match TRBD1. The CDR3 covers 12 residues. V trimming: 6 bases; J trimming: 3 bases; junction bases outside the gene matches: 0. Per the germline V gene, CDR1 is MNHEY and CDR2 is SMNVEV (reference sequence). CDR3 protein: CASRGQGYEQYF. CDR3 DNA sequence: TGTGCCAGCAGGGGACAGGGCTACGAGCAGTACTTC.

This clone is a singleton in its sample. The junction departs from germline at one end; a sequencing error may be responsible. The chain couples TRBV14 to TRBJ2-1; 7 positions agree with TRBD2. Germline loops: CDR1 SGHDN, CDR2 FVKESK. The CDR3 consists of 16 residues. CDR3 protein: CANSQPRLANPNEQFF. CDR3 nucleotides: TGTGCCAACAGCCAACCTAGACTAGCCAACCCCAATGAGCAGTTCTTC.

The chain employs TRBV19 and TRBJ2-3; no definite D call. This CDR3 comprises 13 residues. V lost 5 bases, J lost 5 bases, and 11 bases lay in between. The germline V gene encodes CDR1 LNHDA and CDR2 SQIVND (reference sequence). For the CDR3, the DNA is TGTGCCAGTAGTTCCAGACTGCAAGATACGCAGTATTTT. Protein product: CASSSRLQDTQYF.

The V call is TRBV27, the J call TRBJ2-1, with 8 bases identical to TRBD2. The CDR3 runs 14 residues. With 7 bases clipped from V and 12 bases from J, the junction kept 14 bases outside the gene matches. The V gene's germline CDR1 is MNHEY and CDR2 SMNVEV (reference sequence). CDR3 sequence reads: CASTRGAGDVGQFF. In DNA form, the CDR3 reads TGTGCCAGCACCCGGGGAGCGGGAGACGTCGGGCAGTTCTTC.

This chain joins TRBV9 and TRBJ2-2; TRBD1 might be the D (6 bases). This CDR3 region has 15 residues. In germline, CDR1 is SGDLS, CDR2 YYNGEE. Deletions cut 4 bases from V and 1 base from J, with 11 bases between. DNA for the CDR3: TGTGCCAGCAGCCCAGGGGCCTTGAACACCGGGGAGCTGTTTTTT. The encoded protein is CASSPGALNTGELFF.

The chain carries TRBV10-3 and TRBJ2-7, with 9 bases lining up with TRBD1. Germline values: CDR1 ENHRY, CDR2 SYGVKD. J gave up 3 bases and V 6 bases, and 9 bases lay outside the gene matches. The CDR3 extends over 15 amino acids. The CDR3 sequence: CAIRTGDRANYEQYF. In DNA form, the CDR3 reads TGTGCCATCAGGACAGGGGACAGGGCTAACTACGAGCAGTACTTC.

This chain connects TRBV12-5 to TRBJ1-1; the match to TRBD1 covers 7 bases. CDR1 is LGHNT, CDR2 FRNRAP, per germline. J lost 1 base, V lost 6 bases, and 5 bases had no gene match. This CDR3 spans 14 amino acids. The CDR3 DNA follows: TGTGCTAGTGGGCGAGGGGGCCGGAACACTGAAGCTTTCTTT. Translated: CASGRGGRNTEAFF.

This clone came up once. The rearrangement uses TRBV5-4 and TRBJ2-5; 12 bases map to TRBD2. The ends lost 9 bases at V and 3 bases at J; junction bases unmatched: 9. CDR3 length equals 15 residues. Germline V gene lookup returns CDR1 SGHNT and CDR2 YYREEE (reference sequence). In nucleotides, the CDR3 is TGTGCCACGTCCAGTCTAGCGGGAGGGGAAGAGACCCAGTACTTC. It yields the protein CATSSLAGGEETQYF.

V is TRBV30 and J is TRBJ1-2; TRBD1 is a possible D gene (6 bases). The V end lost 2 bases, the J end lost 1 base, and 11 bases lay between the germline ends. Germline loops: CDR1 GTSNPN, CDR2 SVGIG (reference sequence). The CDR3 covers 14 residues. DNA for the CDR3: TGTGCCTGGAGTATAGGGGGGGTTAACTATGGCTACACCTTC. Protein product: CAWSIGGVNYGYTF.